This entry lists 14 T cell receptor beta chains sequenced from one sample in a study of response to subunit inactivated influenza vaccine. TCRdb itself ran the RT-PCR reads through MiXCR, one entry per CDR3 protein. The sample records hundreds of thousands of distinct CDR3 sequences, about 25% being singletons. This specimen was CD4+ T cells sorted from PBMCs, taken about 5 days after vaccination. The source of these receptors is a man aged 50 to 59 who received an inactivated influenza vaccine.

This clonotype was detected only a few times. The CDR3 here is CSATGTSTDTQYF. As DNA, the CDR3 is TGCAGCGCCACAGGTACTAGCACAGATACGCAGTATTTT. The V call is TRBV29-1, the J call TRBJ2-3; D may be TRBD1 (5 bases). V dropped 7 bases and J dropped 0 bases, with 11 bases sitting between them. The CDR3 extends over 13 amino acids. Germline CDR1 and CDR2: SQVTM and ANQGSEA.

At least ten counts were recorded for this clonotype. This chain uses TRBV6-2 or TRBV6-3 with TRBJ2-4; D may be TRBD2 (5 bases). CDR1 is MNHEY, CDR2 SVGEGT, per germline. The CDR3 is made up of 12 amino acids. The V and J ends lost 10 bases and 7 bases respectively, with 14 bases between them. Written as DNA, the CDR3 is TGTGCCACCCGAGGGTTTGGGAACATTCAGTACTTC. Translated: CATRGFGNIQYF.

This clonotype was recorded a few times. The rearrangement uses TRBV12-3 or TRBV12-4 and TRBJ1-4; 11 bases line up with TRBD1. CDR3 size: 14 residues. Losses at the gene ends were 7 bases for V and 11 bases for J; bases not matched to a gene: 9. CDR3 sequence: CASMPGTGGGKLFF. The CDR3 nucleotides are TGTGCCAGCATGCCCGGGACAGGGGGGGGGAAACTGTTTTTT.

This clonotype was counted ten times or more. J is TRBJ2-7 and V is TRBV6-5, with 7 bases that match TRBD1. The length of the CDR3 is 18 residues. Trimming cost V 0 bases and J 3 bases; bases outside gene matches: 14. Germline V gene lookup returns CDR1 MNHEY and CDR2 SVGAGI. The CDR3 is CASSYSKHSAGGNYEQYF. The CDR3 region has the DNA TGTGCCAGCAGTTACTCGAAACATTCAGCAGGGGGAAACTACGAGCAGTACTTC.

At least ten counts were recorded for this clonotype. CDR3 sequence: CAISEGQSNSPLHF. Written as DNA, the CDR3 is TGTGCCATCAGTGAGGGACAGTCAAATTCACCCCTCCACTTT. This chain links TRBV10-3 with TRBJ1-6; a weak D match, TRBD1 (6 bases). The V and J ends lost 2 bases and 7 bases respectively, with 9 bases between them. The germline CDR1 and CDR2 sequences are ENHRY and SYGVKD. The CDR3 length is 14 residues.

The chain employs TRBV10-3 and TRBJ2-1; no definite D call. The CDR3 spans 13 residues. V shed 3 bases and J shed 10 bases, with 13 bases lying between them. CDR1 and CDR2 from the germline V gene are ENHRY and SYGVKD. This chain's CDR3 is CAISEGQNYEQFF. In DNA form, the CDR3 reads TGTGCCATCAGTGAAGGTCAGAACTACGAGCAGTTCTTC.

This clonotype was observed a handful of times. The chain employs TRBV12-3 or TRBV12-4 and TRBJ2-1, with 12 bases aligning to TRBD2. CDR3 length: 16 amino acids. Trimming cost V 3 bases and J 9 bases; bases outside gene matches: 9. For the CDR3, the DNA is TGTGCCAGCAGTTTCCTCCTAGCGGGGGGGCGCGCTGAGCAGTTCTTC. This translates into CASSFLLAGGRAEQFF.

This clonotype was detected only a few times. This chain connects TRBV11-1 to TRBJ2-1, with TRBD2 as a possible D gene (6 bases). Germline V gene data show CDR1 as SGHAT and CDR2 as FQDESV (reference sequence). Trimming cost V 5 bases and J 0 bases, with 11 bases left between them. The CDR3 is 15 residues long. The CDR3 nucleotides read TGTGCCAGCAGCCCCGATAGCGGCTCCTACAATGAGCAGTTCTTC. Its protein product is CASSPDSGSYNEQFF.

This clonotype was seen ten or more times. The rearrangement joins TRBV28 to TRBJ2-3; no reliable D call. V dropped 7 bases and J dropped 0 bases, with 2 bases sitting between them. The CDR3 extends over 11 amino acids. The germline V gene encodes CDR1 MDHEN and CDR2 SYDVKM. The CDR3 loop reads CASTSTDTQYF. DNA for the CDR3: TGTGCCAGCACGAGCACAGATACGCAGTATTTT.

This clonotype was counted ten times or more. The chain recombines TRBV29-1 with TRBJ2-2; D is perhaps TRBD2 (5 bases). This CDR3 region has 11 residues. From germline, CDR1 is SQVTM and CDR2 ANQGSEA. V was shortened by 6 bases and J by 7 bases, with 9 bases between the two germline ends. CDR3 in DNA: TGCAGCGTGGGAGTTCACGGGGAGCTGTTTTTT. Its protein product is CSVGVHGELFF.

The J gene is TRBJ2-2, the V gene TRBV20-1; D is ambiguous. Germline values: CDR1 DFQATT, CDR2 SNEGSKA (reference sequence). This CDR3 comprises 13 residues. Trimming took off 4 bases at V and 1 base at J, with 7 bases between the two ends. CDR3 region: CSAKEQNTGELFF. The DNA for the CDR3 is TGCAGTGCTAAGGAGCAGAACACCGGGGAGCTGTTTTTT.

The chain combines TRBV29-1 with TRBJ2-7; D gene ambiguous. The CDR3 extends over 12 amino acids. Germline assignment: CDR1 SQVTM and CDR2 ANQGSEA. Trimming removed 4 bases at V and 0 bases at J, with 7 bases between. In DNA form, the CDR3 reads TGCAGCGTTGCATTCTTCTCCTACGAGCAGTACTTC. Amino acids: CSVAFFSYEQYF.

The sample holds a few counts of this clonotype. Here the CDR3 reads CASGRVWGSYNEQFF. CDR3 bases: TGTGCCAGCGGCAGGGTCTGGGGATCCTACAATGAGCAGTTCTTC. J is TRBJ2-1 and V is TRBV28; a weak D match, TRBD1 (5 bases). This CDR3 region has 15 residues. From germline, CDR1 is MDHEN and CDR2 SYDVKM. V was shortened by 8 bases and J by 1 base, with 15 bases between the two germline ends.

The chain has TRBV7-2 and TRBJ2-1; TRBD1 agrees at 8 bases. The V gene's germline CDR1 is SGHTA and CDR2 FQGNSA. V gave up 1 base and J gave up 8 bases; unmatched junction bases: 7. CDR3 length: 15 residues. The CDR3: CASSLGQGARDEQFF. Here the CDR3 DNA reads TGTGCCAGCAGCTTAGGGCAGGGGGCACGCGATGAGCAGTTCTTC.